This TCR beta chain was retrieved from a study of shared clonotypes between healthy human individuals. Points from the study as a whole: Estimated richness was generally greater in naive than memory subsets.

Concerning this clone: Its cognate antigen is unknown.

The CDR3 sequence is 14 residues long. Trimming pared 0 bases from V and 4 bases from J, leaving 10 bases between. Germline V gene sequence: CDR1 SGHVS, CDR2 FNYEAQ. TCRdb's copy holds only in-frame clones and misses some; the assay was immunoSEQ multiplex PCR. The data contain 2.3 million or so clones, 90% to 95% of them singletons. Splitting of CD4+ cells produced CD45RA+ naive and CD45RA-negative memory subsets. The chain links TRBV7-6 to TRBJ2-7; D remains unclear. The sequenced sample consisted of naive CD4+ T cells from PBMCs. The subset here: CD45RA+ positively selected. The sequence came from a man aged 18 to 30 in good health. Some clones in this sample may be carry-over from other donors' samples. CDR3 DNA sequence: TGTGCCAGCAGCTTAGCTGGGGTGGGGTACGAGCAGTACTTC. This sequence encodes CASSLAGVGYEQYF.